This T cell receptor (beta chain) was identified in a study of breast tumors, draining lymph nodes, adjacent tissues. Axillary draining lymph nodes of breast cancer patients supplied the node samples. This CDR3 has 9 residues. With 7 bases removed from V and 10 bases from J, the gap between germline ends came to 7 bases. The germline gives CDR1 SNHLY, CDR2 FYNNEI. TCRdb passed the multiplex PCR reads through MiXCR, listing each CDR3 protein once. Among 290,000 or so distinct CDR3 sequences listed, roughly 30% were seen once. Sample: axillary lymph node tissue. The V gene is TRBV2, the J gene TRBJ1-2, with D unresolved. The sequence was collected from a female donor with breast cancer. Some clones in this sample may be carry-over from other donors' samples. CDR3 coding DNA: TGTGCCAGCACCAGCTCCTACACCTTC. Amino acid sequence: CASTSSYTF. Full variable domain (rest looked up from reference TRBV2 and TRBJ1-2): EPEVTQTPSHQVTQMGQEVILRCVPISNHLYFYWYRQILGQKVEFLVSFYNNEISEKSEIFDDQFSVERPDGSNFTLKIRSTKLEDSAMYFCASTSSYTFGSGTRLTVV.